The table lists the clone carrying this T cell receptor beta chain with a few counts. The sample comes from a study of CD8+ T cells in alopecia areata. PBMC-derived CD4+ and CD8+ T cells were sorted. V was clipped by 6 bases and J by 2 bases, with 7 bases between them. The CDR3 is 12 amino acids. From germline, CDR1 is MNHNY and CDR2 SVGAGI (reference sequence). It was cDNA, reverse transcribed from extracted RNA, that served as the sequencing template. TCRdb's copy holds only in-frame clones and misses some; the assay was immunoSEQ multiplex PCR. The table records around 140,000 clones, roughly 44% of them present only once.

The chain has TRBV6-6 and TRBJ1-1, with a weak D call TRBD1 (5 bases). Input material: CD4+ T cells sorted from blood. The origin of this receptor is a human donor with alopecia areata. The CDR3 DNA follows: TGTGCCAGCAGGGACACCAACACTGAAGCTTTCTTT. Protein: CASRDTNTEAFF.